The source of this T cell receptor beta chain is a study of T-cell memory formation after mild COVID-19. Overall study: Across donors, TCR clusters were largely donor specific.

TCRdb reprocessed the 5' RACE reads with MiXCR, giving one entry per CDR3 protein. Of about 110,000 distinct CDR3 sequences in the sample, around 14% were seen once. This clonotype was picked up many times. CDR3 length: 16 residues. Germline CDR1 MNHEY, CDR2 SVGAGI. The V segment lost 2 bases and the J segment 0 bases; nucleotides outside the gene matches: 5. The V call is TRBV6-5, the J call TRBJ2-5; 8 nucleotides align to TRBD1. This TCR came from a man aged 18 to 35 who had mild COVID-19 (a few samples of this study predate the infection). Cell type and time point are not known. Source material: PBMCs or a T cell subset sorted from them (not recorded which). The CDR3, as DNA: TGTGCCAGCAGTTACCAGACAGGGGACGACCAAGAGACCCAGTACTTC. This codes for CASSYQTGDDQETQYF.